Listed below are T cell receptor beta chains from one sample, sequenced in a study of shared clonotypes between healthy human individuals. The data were produced by immunoSEQ multiplex PCR, yet TCRdb's version contains in-frame clones alone and is incomplete. The sample carries about 480,000 clones, around 79% recorded once. The sample comprised PBMCs. All receptors come from a middle-aged woman in good health. Some clones in this sample may be carry-over from other donors' samples. The CDR3 runs from the conserved cysteine through the conserved F or W. Each record gives: J gene, V gene, clone size, D gene, CDR3 DNA, CDR3 protein. D genes are given only for firm matches. Expanded clones are given a class, and other clones once, few, many or no size at all.

>TRBJ2-7|TRBV28|-|-
TGTGCCAGCAGTCCCCCCGGCGGCGGTCGTCACGAGCAGTACTTC
CASSPPGGGRHEQYF
>TRBJ2-6|TRBV19|-|-
TGTGCCAGTAGCCCTCGGGGGACTGGGGCCAACGTCCTGACTTTC
CASSPRGTGANVLTF
>TRBJ1-2|TRBV19|-|-
TGTGCCAGTAGGGCAGGCCTTAGCTATGGCTACACCTTC
CASRAGLSYGYTF
>TRBJ2-1|TRBV7-2|-|TRBD2
TGTGCCAGCAGCTTAGAACTAGCGGTCTACAATGAGCAGTTCTTC
CASSLELAVYNEQFF
>TRBJ2-3|TRBV27|once|TRBD2
TGTGCCAGCAGTTTAGCGGGAGTTGGTACGCAGTATTTT
CASSLAGVGTQYF
>TRBJ2-3|TRBV6-4|-|-
TGTGCCACCGCGTGGGAGTGCACAGATACGCAGTATTTT
CATAWECTDTQYF
>TRBJ1-5|TRBV5-1|-|-
TGCGCCAGCAGCTTGACAGGCTCGTTTAGCAATCAGCCCCAGCATTTT
CASSLTGSFSNQPQHF
>TRBJ1-5|TRBV6-1|-|-
TGTGCCAGCAGTGAAGGCCGGTGGGGAGATCAGCCCCAGCATTTT
CASSEGRWGDQPQHF
>TRBJ1-4|TRBV28|-|-
TGTGCCAGCAGTTTATTAATGGACACCTTAAATGAAAAACTGTTTTTT
CASSLLMDTLNEKLFF
>TRBJ2-5|TRBV7-3|-|TRBD2
TGTGCCAGCAGCCCGAGACTAGCGGAGCAAGAGACCCAGTACTTC
CASSPRLAEQETQYF
>TRBJ1-2|TRBV6-5|-|-
TGTGCCAGCAGTTCCTCCCTAGGACAGTTGTATGGCTACACCTTC
CASSSSLGQLYGYTF
>TRBJ2-1|TRBV19|-|TRBD1
TGTGCCAGTTCGGGACAGGGGGAGGTAAATGAGCAGTTCTTC
CASSGQGEVNEQFF
>TRBJ1-5|TRBV10-2|many|TRBD1
TGCGCCAGCGGTTCCGGGACAGTCTATCAGCCCCAGCATTTT
CASGSGTVYQPQHF
>TRBJ1-1|TRBV6-1|-|TRBD1
TGTGCCAGCAGGAGGGGGCTGGGGGACACTGAAGCTTTCTTT
CASRRGLGDTEAFF
>TRBJ1-2|TRBV5-1|few|-
TGCGCCAGCAGCTTGGCGGCGACTAGCGGCTACACCTTC
CASSLAATSGYTF
>TRBJ1-1|TRBV27|-|TRBD1
TGTGCCAGCAGTTCGCGGACAGGGTTGACTGAAGCTTTCTTT
CASSSRTGLTEAFF
>TRBJ2-2|TRBV10-1|many|TRBD2
TGCGCCAGCAGTGAGGGGACTAGCGGGAACGCGAACACCGGGGAGCTGTTTTTT
CASSEGTSGNANTGELFF
>TRBJ2-1|TRBV6-1|-|TRBD2
TGTGCCAGCAGTGTCGAGTCTAGCGGGAAGGAGTTCTTC
CASSVESSGKEFF
>TRBJ2-5|TRBV9|-|TRBD2
TGTGCCAGCAGCCCGGGACTAGCGGGAGGCCGCGGAGAGACCCAGTACTTC
CASSPGLAGGRGETQYF
>TRBJ2-7|TRBV20-1|-|-
TGCAGCGCACAGGAGGCCTACGAGCAGTACTTC
CSAQEAYEQYF
>TRBJ1-3|TRBV15|-|-
TGTGCCACCAGCAGAGATAGGGCAGGCCTCTCTGGAAACACCATATATTTT
CATSRDRAGLSGNTIYF
>TRBJ2-3|TRBV5-6|-|-
TGTGCCAGCAGCGTCGGGGTAAGGGAGTATTTT
CASSVGVREYF
>TRBJ2-2|TRBV28|once|TRBD1
TGTGCCAGCAGTGACCGACAGGGTCCCACCGGGGAGCTGTTTTTT
CASSDRQGPTGELFF
>TRBJ2-7|TRBV29-1|few|-
TGCAGCGTTGAGGTGTTGACTGACTCCTACGAGCAGTACTTC
CSVEVLTDSYEQYF
>TRBJ2-2|TRBV10-3|-|TRBD2
TGTGCCATCAGTACACTAGCGGGAGGAATGAACACCGGGGAGCTGTTTTTT
CAISTLAGGMNTGELFF
>TRBJ2-7|TRBV6-1|-|-
TGTGCCAGCAGTTTCAATACAGGGTGGGGCTACGAGCAGTACTTC
CASSFNTGWGYEQYF
>TRBJ1-2|TRBV5-1|once|TRBD1
TGCGCCAGCAGCCCGTCGACACAGGGGCTTGGAGGCTACACCTTC
CASSPSTQGLGGYTF
>TRBJ2-7|TRBV27|many|TRBD2
TGTGCCAGCAGTTTCAGAGGCACTAGCGGGAGTCACGAGCAGTACTTC
CASSFRGTSGSHEQYF
>TRBJ2-2|TRBV9|-|-
TGTGCCAGCAGCGTAGCTTTGACGGGACGGCTTAACTCCGGGGAGCTGTTTTTT
CASSVALTGRLNSGELFF
>TRBJ2-6|TRBV7-9|-|-
TGTGCCAGCAGCTTCCCACTCAGGGTTTCAGGGGCCAACGTCCTGACTTTC
CASSFPLRVSGANVLTF
>TRBJ2-3|TRBV18|-|TRBD1
TGTGCCAGCTCACCTACAGGGGGCACAGATACGCAGTATTTT
CASSPTGGTDTQYF
>TRBJ1-5|TRBV28|-|-
TGTGCCAGCAGGCGGGGGTATAGCAATCAGCCCCAGCATTTT
CASRRGYSNQPQHF
>TRBJ2-1|TRBV25-1|-|TRBD1
TGTGCCAGCAGTGAATTCTTGGGACAGCAATGGATCCATGAGCAGTTCTTC
CASSEFLGQQWIHEQFF
>TRBJ1-4|TRBV30|-|TRBD1
TGTGCCTGGAGTAGGACAGGCCCGAATGAAAAACTGTTTTTT
CAWSRTGPNEKLFF
>TRBJ1-1|TRBV18|few|-
TGTGCCAGCTCACTCACTATACTGACAGGGAACACTGAAGCTTTCTTT
CASSLTILTGNTEAFF
>TRBJ1-3|TRBV7-2|-|-
TGTGCCAGCAGCTTAGGTGGAAACACCATATATTTT
CASSLGGNTIYF
>TRBJ1-1|TRBV6-1|-|-
TGTGCCAGCAGTGAAGGGTACAGGTCGTACACTGAAGCTTTCTTT
CASSEGYRSYTEAFF
>TRBJ2-1|TRBV14|once|TRBD2
TGTGCCAGCAGCGGGACTAGCGGGAGGGCCGTAGGTGAGCAGTTCTTC
CASSGTSGRAVGEQFF
>TRBJ1-1|TRBV6-6|-|-
TGTGCCAGCAGTTACTCGTCGAACACTGAAGCTTTCTTT
CASSYSSNTEAFF
>TRBJ2-1|TRBV5-6|-|-
TGTGCCAGCAGCCCCCAGAGGCGCGCCTACAATGAGCAGTTCTTC
CASSPQRRAYNEQFF
>TRBJ2-1|TRBV27|-|-
TGTGCCAGCGCCCCATTTGAACCCGGGCCCTACAATGAGCAGTTCTTC
CASAPFEPGPYNEQFF
>TRBJ1-1|TRBV27|-|-
TGTGCCAGCAGTTTACGACAGAACACTGAAGCTTTCTTT
CASSLRQNTEAFF
>TRBJ2-5|TRBV19|once|-
TGTGCCAGTAGTATCCCCAACCATAAGGGCCAAGAGACCCAGTACTTC
CASSIPNHKGQETQYF
>TRBJ2-5|TRBV27|-|-
TGTGCCAGCAGTTACCAGAGTGGGGAGACCCAGTACTTC
CASSYQSGETQYF
>TRBJ1-6|TRBV4-1|-|-
TGCGCCAGCAGCCAAGATTGGCCAATTGCCGCGCCCCTCCACTTT
CASSQDWPIAAPLHF
>TRBJ2-1|TRBV11-2|-|-
TGTGCCAGCAGCTTATCTAGAAACAATGAGCAGTTCTTC
CASSLSRNNEQFF
>TRBJ2-4|TRBV10-3|-|TRBD1
TGTGCCATCAGTGAGTCGACCGGGACAGGAAGGCACATTCAGTACTTC
CAISESTGTGRHIQYF